These 18 T cell receptor beta chains originate from one sample sequenced in a study of patients and donors after allogeneic stem cell transplantation. TCRdb re-derived calls from the RT-PCR reads in MiXCR, one entry per CDR3 protein. The sample includes roughly 250,000 distinct CDR3 sequences, 13% to 15% seen only once; the top ten take roughly 10%. The sequenced material came from blood, either unsorted or a sorted T cell fraction (not recorded which). The receptors were sampled from a human donor who was either an allogeneic HSCT recipient or a stem cell or donor lymphocyte infusion donor (not recorded which). It is not recorded whose cells these are; they may come from a transplant donor.

There are many counts of this clonotype. V is TRBV6-5 and J is TRBJ1-1; D gene uncertain. Trimming removed 4 bases at V and 4 bases at J, with 13 bases between. There are 14 residues in the CDR3. Per germline, CDR1 MNHEY and CDR2 SVGAGI. The CDR3 loop is CASSSPVRATEAFF. In DNA form, the CDR3 reads TGTGCCAGCAGTTCCCCAGTTAGGGCCACTGAAGCTTTCTTT.

In its sample, this clonotype was seen once. The CDR3 region has the DNA TGTGCCAGCTCACCATCTATCACGGGGACCGCCGGAAACACCATATATTTT. Its translation is CASSPSITGTAGNTIYF. This chain connects TRBV18 to TRBJ1-3; possibly TRBD1 for D (5 bases). The germline gives CDR1 KGHSH, CDR2 LQKENI. V lost 2 bases and J 4 bases, leaving 18 bases between the germline ends. The CDR3 spans 17 residues.

This clonotype came up a few times. The chain combines TRBV18 with TRBJ2-2, with 12 nucleotides matching TRBD2. CDR1 and CDR2 from the germline V gene are KGHSH and LQKENI. This CDR3 region has 17 residues. Unmatched junction bases numbered 3, after V lost 3 bases and J lost 1 base. CDR3 protein: CASSPRTSGVNTGELFF. In nucleotides, the CDR3 is TGTGCCAGCTCACCGAGGACTAGCGGGGTGAACACCGGGGAGCTGTTTTTT.

There are many counts of this clonotype. The genes are TRBV4-3 and TRBJ2-3; a possible D gene is TRBD2 (6 bases). The V gene's germline CDR1 is LGHNA and CDR2 YSLEER. Trimming pared 0 bases from V and 9 bases from J, leaving 16 bases between. CDR3 length equals 15 residues. CDR3 sequence reads: CASSQDAGPQKTQYF. The CDR3, as DNA: TGCGCCAGCAGCCAAGACGCGGGGCCCCAGAAGACGCAGTATTTT.

This clonotype has more than one count but fewer than ten. This chain links TRBV3-1 with TRBJ2-3, with D possibly being TRBD2 (5 bases). CDR1 is LGHDT and CDR2 is YNNKEL in the germline V gene (reference sequence). V dropped 1 base and J dropped 0 bases, with 8 bases sitting between them. The CDR3 runs 15 residues. As DNA, the CDR3 is TGTGCCAGCAGCCAAGGGAAGCGGAGCACAGATACGCAGTATTTT. It is translated as CASSQGKRSTDTQYF.

As DNA, the CDR3 is TGTGCCAGCTCACCTCCAACCGGGTCTAGCGGGAGTAGAAGCCAAGAGACCCAGTACTTC. This gives the protein CASSPPTGSSGSRSQETQYF. The chain uses TRBV18 and TRBJ2-5, with 10 bases matching TRBD2. The germline V gene encodes CDR1 KGHSH and CDR2 LQKENI. The CDR3 runs 20 residues. Trimming cost V 3 bases and J 1 base; bases outside gene matches: 17.

The chain carries TRBV29-1 and TRBJ1-3, with D unresolved. V shed 3 bases and J shed 4 bases, with 4 bases lying between them. CDR1 is SQVTM, CDR2 ANQGSEA, per germline. This CDR3 has 11 amino acids. CDR3 nucleotide sequence: TGCAGCGTTGACCAGGGAAACACCATATATTTT. Translated, it gives CSVDQGNTIYF.

This clonotype has at least ten counts. V gene TRBV6-5 combines with J gene TRBJ1-2; 7 nucleotides align to TRBD1. This CDR3 contains 14 residues. V dropped 4 bases and J dropped 7; count of bases not matched to a gene: 9. CDR1 and CDR2 from the germline V gene are MNHEY and SVGAGI. For the CDR3, the DNA is TGTGCCAGCAGTTCACCGGGACAGTATAGTGGCTACACCTTC. This sequence encodes CASSSPGQYSGYTF.

The V call is TRBV6-2 or TRBV6-3, the J call TRBJ2-7, with 7 nucleotides matching TRBD1. The CDR3 runs 12 residues. Trimming took 6 bases from V and 4 from J; bases not matched to a gene: 3. CDR1 is MNHEY and CDR2 is SVGEGT in the germline V gene. CDR3 protein: CASSQGQYEQYF. The CDR3 DNA reads as TGTGCCAGCAGCCAGGGACAGTACGAGCAGTACTTC.

This CDR3 is CASSEGTVAELFF. Written as DNA, the CDR3 is TGTGCCAGCAGCGAGGGGACAGTCGCGGAGCTGTTTTTT. V is TRBV7-2 and J is TRBJ2-2; 7 bases are shared with TRBD1. The CDR3 runs to 13 residues. Germline-derived CDR1 and CDR2 are SGHTA and FQGNSA. Unmatched junction bases numbered 7, after V lost 5 bases and J lost 10 bases.

As regards this clonotype: A read error is possible here, since a much larger clone lies one base away. The J gene is TRBJ1-1, the V gene TRBV7-9; possibly TRBD1 for D (5 bases). This CDR3 has 15 residues. CDR1 is SEHNR and CDR2 is FQNEAQ in the germline V gene (reference sequence). The CDR3 loop reads CASSHRGALNTVAFF. In nucleotides, the CDR3 is TGTGCCAGCAGCCATCGAGGGGCATTGAACACTGTAGCTTTCTTT.

The rearrangement joins TRBV30 to TRBJ2-7, with D perhaps matching TRBD1 or TRBD2 (5 bases each). The germline gives CDR1 GTSNPN, CDR2 SVGIG (reference sequence). CDR3 length: 14 amino acids. Trimming stripped 3 bases from V and 2 bases from J, with 14 bases between. Here the CDR3 reads CAWRRGSTTYEQYF. Here the CDR3 DNA reads TGTGCCTGGAGGAGGGGCAGTACGACCTACGAGCAGTACTTC.

CDR3 DNA sequence: TGCGCCAGCAACCCTAGACAGCGGCGGAACACTGAAGCTTTCTTT. The encoded protein is CASNPRQRRNTEAFF. The chain links TRBV10-1 to TRBJ1-1, with D possibly matching TRBD1 (5 bases). This CDR3 has 15 amino acids. V was clipped by 7 bases and J by 1 base, with 16 bases between them. CDR1 is WNHNN and CDR2 is SYGVQD in the germline V gene (reference sequence).

The J gene is TRBJ2-7, the V gene TRBV2, with 7 bases that match TRBD1. The CDR3 runs to 12 residues. Germline V gene data show CDR1 as SNHLY and CDR2 as FYNNEI. Germline trimming cut 7 bases from V and 2 bases from J; bases unmatched to any gene: 2. CDR3 DNA: TGTGCCAGCACCGGGACAGCCTACGAGCAGTACTTC. Encoded protein: CASTGTAYEQYF. The entire variable domain, with the rest obtained from reference TRBV2 and TRBJ2-7, is as follows: EPEVTQTPSHQVTQMGQEVILRCVPISNHLYFYWYRQILGQKVEFLVSFYNNEISEKSEIFDDQFSVERPDGSNFTLKIRSTKLEDSAMYFCASTGTAYEQYFGPGTRLTVT.

The chain links TRBV29-1 to TRBJ2-3, with 7 bases matching TRBD1. Per germline, CDR1 SQVTM and CDR2 ANQGSEA. V gave up 5 bases and J gave up 1 base; unmatched junction bases: 6. The CDR3 length is 14 residues. The CDR3 sequence: CSVRQGTGTDTQYF. CDR3 nucleotide sequence: TGCAGCGTTCGACAGGGAACTGGCACAGATACGCAGTATTTT.

This clonotype was picked up a small number of times. This chain connects TRBV9 to TRBJ1-1; D not resolved. With 0 bases removed from V and 0 bases from J, the gap between germline ends came to 9 bases. There are 15 residues in the CDR3. Per germline, CDR1 SGDLS and CDR2 YYNGEE. The CDR3 protein is CASSVGPSLNTEAFF. CDR3 nucleotide sequence: TGTGCCAGCAGCGTAGGTCCCAGCTTGAACACTGAAGCTTTCTTT.

This clonotype was found a few times. J is TRBJ2-7 and V is TRBV5-5; D not certain. V lost 1 base, J lost 0 bases, and 8 bases lay in between. Germline loops: CDR1 SGHKS, CDR2 YYEKEE (reference sequence). This CDR3 region has 14 residues. CDR3 bases: TGTGCCAGCAGCTTGAGAAGAGACTCCTACGAGCAGTACTTC. Amino acid sequence: CASSLRRDSYEQYF.

This clonotype has more than one count but fewer than ten. The chain carries TRBV29-1 and TRBJ2-4, with D maybe TRBD2 (6 bases). The CDR3 is 14 amino acids. The ends were cut back, 6 bases at V and 6 bases at J, with 18 bases in the middle. CDR1 is SQVTM and CDR2 is ANQGSEA in the germline V gene. The CDR3 loop is CSVERELVGNIQYF. In DNA, the CDR3 is TGCAGCGTAGAACGGGAGCTAGTCGGAAACATTCAGTACTTC.